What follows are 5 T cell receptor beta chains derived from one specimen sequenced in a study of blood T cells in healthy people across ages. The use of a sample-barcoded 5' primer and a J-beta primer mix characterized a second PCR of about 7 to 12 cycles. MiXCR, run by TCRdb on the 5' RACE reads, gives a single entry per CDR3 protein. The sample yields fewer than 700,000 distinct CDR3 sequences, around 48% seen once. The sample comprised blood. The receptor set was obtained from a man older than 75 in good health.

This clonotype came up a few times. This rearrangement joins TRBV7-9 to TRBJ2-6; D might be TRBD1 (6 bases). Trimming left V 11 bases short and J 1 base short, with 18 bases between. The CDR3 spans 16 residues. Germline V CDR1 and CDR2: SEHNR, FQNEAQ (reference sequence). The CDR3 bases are TGTGCCCACTTCGGGACATTACTTTCTGGGGCCAACGTCCTGACTTTC. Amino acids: CAHFGTLLSGANVLTF.

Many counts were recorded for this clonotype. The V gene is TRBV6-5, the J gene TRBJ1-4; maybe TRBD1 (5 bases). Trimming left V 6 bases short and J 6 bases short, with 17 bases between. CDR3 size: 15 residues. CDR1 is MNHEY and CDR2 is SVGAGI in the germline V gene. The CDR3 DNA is TGTGCCAGCAGACCCCAGTCAGGGATGGATGAAAAACTGTTTTTT. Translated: CASRPQSGMDEKLFF.

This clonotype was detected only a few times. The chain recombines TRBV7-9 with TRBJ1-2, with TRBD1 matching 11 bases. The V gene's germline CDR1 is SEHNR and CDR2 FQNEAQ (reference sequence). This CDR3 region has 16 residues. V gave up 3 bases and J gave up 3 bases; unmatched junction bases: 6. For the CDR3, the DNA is TGTGCCAGCAGCTTCTGGACAGGGGGCGCATACTATGGCTACACCTTC. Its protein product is CASSFWTGGAYYGYTF.

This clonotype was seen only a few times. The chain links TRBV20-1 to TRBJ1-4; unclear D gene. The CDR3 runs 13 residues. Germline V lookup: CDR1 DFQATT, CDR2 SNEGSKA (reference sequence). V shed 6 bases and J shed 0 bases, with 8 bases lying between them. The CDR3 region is CSAQHTTNEKLFF. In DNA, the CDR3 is TGCAGTGCCCAACACACAACTAATGAAAAACTGTTTTTT.

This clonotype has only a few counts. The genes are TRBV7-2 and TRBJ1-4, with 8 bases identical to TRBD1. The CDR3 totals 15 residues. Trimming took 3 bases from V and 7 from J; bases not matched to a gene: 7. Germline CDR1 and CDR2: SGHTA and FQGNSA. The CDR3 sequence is CASSLFGTGLEKLFF. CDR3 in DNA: TGTGCCAGCAGCTTGTTTGGGACAGGCCTTGAAAAACTGTTTTTT.